Listed below are T cell receptor beta chains from one sample, sequenced in a study of cytomegalovirus exposure and HLA in healthy donors. The table came from immunoSEQ multiplex PCR; TCRdb's copy has only in-frame clones and leaves some out. The repertoire holds some 160,000 clones, with almost 75% as singletons. Sequenced input: PBMCs. The receptors were gathered from a woman aged 18 to 35 in good health and CMV-seropositive. Each CDR3 is given without its conserved first and last residue. Each record gives: clone size, V gene, J gene, CDR3 protein. Clone size is stated in some rows and not others, as once, few, many or a class when expanded.

once	TRBV2	TRBJ2-3	ASRLRSLGADTQY
.	TRBV9	TRBJ2-5	ASSVHGTTLGETQY
once	TRBV7-2	TRBJ2-5	ASSSGLAGARETQY
.	TRBV2	TRBJ1-5	ASRGQANQPQH
once	TRBV7-9	TRBJ1-1	ASSPRQGAGTEAF
.	TRBV6-5	TRBJ2-5	ASSYSTGETQY
.	TRBV5-8	TRBJ1-2	ASSDRGHGYT
.	TRBV28	TRBJ1-1	ASSSAPGGYNTEAF
.	TRBV19	TRBJ2-5	ASSIVDRGLETQY
few	TRBV5-1	TRBJ1-2	ASSLGRQGDGYT
few	TRBV25-1	TRBJ1-4	ASSRRGSHEKLF
once	TRBV12-5	TRBJ1-4	ASGLAGQGQEKLF
.	TRBV7-2	TRBJ2-5	ASSLRQFGQETQY
many	TRBV19	TRBJ2-1	ASSTMGGGNSYNEQF
few	TRBV9	TRBJ2-7	ASSLRDTDYLDYEQY
.	TRBV7-9	TRBJ2-3	ASSLETGGTDTQY
few	TRBV10-3	TRBJ2-2	AISGGITLTGTGELF
.	TRBV6-5	.	ASSYQDRGPYEQY
.	TRBV25-1	TRBJ1-4	ASSDRTVATNEKLF
.	TRBV27	TRBJ2-7	ASSFFGGAAYEQY
.	TRBV19	TRBJ1-4	ASSTNFEKLF
.	TRBV14	TRBJ2-5	ASSQYWASGGPFQETQY
.	TRBV5-6	TRBJ1-4	ASSSSSREEKLF
.	TRBV19	TRBJ2-7	ASSIVDGQQY
.	TRBV28	TRBJ1-3	ASSFLGDSSGNTIY
.	TRBV18	TRBJ1-2	ASSPLTEVDGYT
few	TRBV15	TRBJ2-2	ATSRDQDRGSGELF
few	TRBV5-1	TRBJ2-5	ASSWDSSYQETQY
.	TRBV10-3	TRBJ1-3	AISESGHFSGNTIY
.	TRBV2	TRBJ2-5	ASSASEETQY
.	TRBV7-9	TRBJ2-7	ASSSRDSYEQY
.	TRBV5-4	TRBJ2-7	ASSLDGYEQY
.	TRBV6-1	TRBJ2-7	ASSGASGASYEQY
few	TRBV7-9	TRBJ1-2	ASNDRGVDGYT
.	TRBV18	TRBJ1-3	ASSPRRTYSGNTIY
.	TRBV11-3	TRBJ1-6	ASSLVSMLSSYNSPLH
.	TRBV9	TRBJ2-7	ASSAGQGVGYEQY
.	TRBV7-9	TRBJ1-4	ASSLARTVPNEKLF
.	TRBV6-5	TRBJ1-3	ASSYDSSGNTIY
.	TRBV9	TRBJ1-3	ASSVGVPSGNTIY
.	TRBV18	TRBJ2-2	ASSSTGYGGELF
.	TRBV9	TRBJ1-1	ASSERGYEAF
.	TRBV7-6	TRBJ1-1	ASSLTRGMNTEAF
.	TRBV6-5	TRBJ2-2	ASRFGTVTPGELF
.	TRBV4-3	TRBJ2-5	ASSQTTSGGRQY
once	TRBV5-1	TRBJ2-5	ASSLDREETQY
.	TRBV5-1	TRBJ1-1	ASSLFDQAFDTEAF
many	TRBV10-3	TRBJ1-3	AISETGHLSSGNTIY